In its sample, the clone carrying this TCR beta chain was seen once. Its specificity is unknown. TRB rearrangements spanning V, D and J were amplified using mixed TRB-A/B primers. One entry per CDR3 protein, called by TCRdb with MiXCR from the multiplex PCR reads. This sample has around 9,600 distinct CDR3 sequences; 33% occur once, and the top ten carry roughly 13%. The template was genomic DNA from peripheral blood, not RNA. V was clipped by 6 bases and J by 3 bases; unmatched bases: 3. The CDR3 is made up of 14 amino acids. Germline V gives CDR1 ENHRY, CDR2 SYGVKD. The data are from a study of T cell repertoires in aging, cancer and after chemotherapy. As for the study in general: Donor ages fell into six groups from 30 or younger up to 70 or older. Overall study results and limits: Across the chemotherapy interval, each cancer cohort showed higher median generation probability, suggesting thymic rebound. Untreated cancer patients had significantly lower blood TCR diversity than age-matched healthy donors. Healthy donors lost TCR diversity with age mainly through richness, cancer patients through richness and evenness.

The genes are TRBV10-3 and TRBJ1-4, with 8 bases aligning to TRBD1. The TCR comes from a human donor in good health. The donor label of this sample is uncertain. Material for sequencing was blood. The CDR3 DNA reads as TGTGCCATCAGAAAACAGGGGGCTAATGAAAAACTGTTTTTT. The encoded protein is CAIRKQGANEKLFF.